This is a list of T cell receptor beta chains from one sample in a study of shared clonotypes between healthy human individuals. TCRdb's copy holds only in-frame clones and misses some; the assay was immunoSEQ multiplex PCR. The sample yields roughly 600,000 clones, roughly 98% seen once. Sequenced sample: naive CD8+ T cells sorted from blood. These receptors were collected from a man aged 30 to 45 in good health. Each CDR3 is given with its conserved first and last residue. D genes are given only for firm matches. Where a row states a size, it is once, few, many or the class of an expanded clone; other rows omit it.

j_call: TRBJ2-1; d_call: TRBD2; v_call: TRBV7-9; clone_size: .; cdr3_length: 16; cdr3_nt: TGTGCCAGCAGACCTACTAGCGGCAGCTCCTACAATGAGCAGTTCTTC; cdr3_aa: CASRPTSGSSYNEQFF
j_call: TRBJ2-5; d_call: TRBD1; v_call: TRBV10-3; clone_size: .; cdr3_length: 16; cdr3_nt: TGTGCCATCAGTGAGCCTCCTGGACAGGGGATAGAGACCCAGTACTTC; cdr3_aa: CAISEPPGQGIETQYF
j_call: TRBJ1-4; d_call: .; v_call: TRBV25-1; clone_size: .; cdr3_length: 15; cdr3_nt: TGTGCCAGCAGTGAAGGGGTGACAACTAATGAAAAACTGTTTTTT; cdr3_aa: CASSEGVTTNEKLFF
j_call: TRBJ2-3; d_call: .; v_call: TRBV4-1; clone_size: .; cdr3_length: 13; cdr3_nt: TGCGCCAGCAGCCAGGTCCCCGCAGATACGCAGTATTTT; cdr3_aa: CASSQVPADTQYF
j_call: TRBJ2-5; d_call: .; v_call: TRBV7-6; clone_size: .; cdr3_length: 17; cdr3_nt: TGTGCCAGCAGCCCACGGCCTTCCGGGAACCAGGGAGAGACCCAGTACTTC; cdr3_aa: CASSPRPSGNQGETQYF
j_call: TRBJ2-7; d_call: TRBD2; v_call: TRBV5-1; clone_size: .; cdr3_length: 18; cdr3_nt: TGCGCCAGCAGCTTGGGGCTAGCGGGAGGGCCTGGATCCTACGAGCAGTACTTC; cdr3_aa: CASSLGLAGGPGSYEQYF
j_call: TRBJ2-2; d_call: .; v_call: TRBV7-6; clone_size: .; cdr3_length: 17; cdr3_nt: TGTGCCAGCAGCTTGGTTCCCCGGGCCGCGAACACCGGGGAGCTGTTTTTT; cdr3_aa: CASSLVPRAANTGELFF
j_call: TRBJ1-1; d_call: TRBD1; v_call: TRBV14; clone_size: .; cdr3_length: 18; cdr3_nt: TGTGCCAGCAGCCAATCACCATCCCGGGACAGGGGTAACACTGAAGCTTTCTTT; cdr3_aa: CASSQSPSRDRGNTEAFF
j_call: TRBJ2-7; d_call: TRBD1; v_call: TRBV6-1; clone_size: .; cdr3_length: 15; cdr3_nt: TGTGCCAGCCGACCGGGACAGGGAATTCCCTACGAGCAGTACTTC; cdr3_aa: CASRPGQGIPYEQYF
j_call: TRBJ2-5; d_call: TRBD2; v_call: TRBV7-8; clone_size: .; cdr3_length: 17; cdr3_nt: TGTGCCAGCAGCTTAGGGCTAGCGGGAGAGGGGCAAGAGACCCAGTACTTC; cdr3_aa: CASSLGLAGEGQETQYF
j_call: TRBJ2-3; d_call: .; v_call: TRBV5-1; clone_size: once; cdr3_length: 17; cdr3_nt: TGCGCCAGCAGCCCAAGAGCAGTAGAGCTACTCACAGATACGCAGTATTTT; cdr3_aa: CASSPRAVELLTDTQYF
j_call: TRBJ2-3; d_call: .; v_call: TRBV11-2; clone_size: .; cdr3_length: 19; cdr3_nt: TGTGCCAGCAGCAACAGTCGGGCCGGGAATATGGCACACACAGATACGCAGTATTTT; cdr3_aa: CASSNSRAGNMAHTDTQYF
j_call: TRBJ2-1; d_call: .; v_call: TRBV4-1; clone_size: .; cdr3_length: 15; cdr3_nt: TGCGCCAGCAGCCAAGTGGCCGGGAGAGGGAATGAGCAGTTCTTC; cdr3_aa: CASSQVAGRGNEQFF
j_call: TRBJ1-5; d_call: .; v_call: TRBV19; clone_size: .; cdr3_length: 14; cdr3_nt: TGTGCCAGTAGTATAGTTGGGGGACGTCAGCCCCAGCATTTT; cdr3_aa: CASSIVGGRQPQHF
j_call: TRBJ2-7; d_call: .; v_call: TRBV7-9; clone_size: .; cdr3_length: 16; cdr3_nt: TGTGCCAGCAGCCCCTCACCGGGACAGCGGGGTCACGAGCAGTACTTC; cdr3_aa: CASSPSPGQRGHEQYF
j_call: TRBJ2-1; d_call: .; v_call: TRBV20-1; clone_size: .; cdr3_length: 11; cdr3_nt: TGCAGTGCTAGAGCGGGGTCGCAGCAGTTCTTC; cdr3_aa: CSARAGSQQFF
j_call: TRBJ2-5; d_call: TRBD1; v_call: TRBV13; clone_size: .; cdr3_length: 15; cdr3_nt: TGTGCCAGCAGCTTAGCAGGGGGATACCAAGAGACCCAGTACTTC; cdr3_aa: CASSLAGGYQETQYF
j_call: TRBJ2-5; d_call: TRBD2; v_call: TRBV5-4; clone_size: .; cdr3_length: 17; cdr3_nt: TGTGCCAGCAGCTCCCTAGCGGGACATAGGCAGCCAGAGACCCAGTACTTC; cdr3_aa: CASSSLAGHRQPETQYF
j_call: TRBJ1-1; d_call: .; v_call: TRBV5-1; clone_size: .; cdr3_length: 12; cdr3_nt: TGCGCCAGCGAGGGGGAGAACACTGAAGCTTTCTTT; cdr3_aa: CASEGENTEAFF
j_call: TRBJ2-7; d_call: .; v_call: TRBV5-6; clone_size: .; cdr3_length: 12; cdr3_nt: TGTGCCAGCAGCGCGGATAATTACGAGCAGTACTTC; cdr3_aa: CASSADNYEQYF
j_call: TRBJ2-7; d_call: .; v_call: TRBV7-6; clone_size: .; cdr3_length: 16; cdr3_nt: TGTGCCAGCAGCTTACCTCGGGACGGATACTCCTACGAGCAGTACTTC; cdr3_aa: CASSLPRDGYSYEQYF
j_call: TRBJ2-1; d_call: .; v_call: TRBV18; clone_size: once; cdr3_length: 18; cdr3_nt: TGTGCCAGCTCACCATCCTTGGCCAGCCCCAGCTCCTACAATGAGCAGTTCTTC; cdr3_aa: CASSPSLASPSSYNEQFF
j_call: TRBJ2-3; d_call: TRBD2; v_call: TRBV9; clone_size: .; cdr3_length: 16; cdr3_nt: TGTGCCAGCAGCGTAGTTTTAGCGGGAGCTGCAGATACGCAGTATTTT; cdr3_aa: CASSVVLAGAADTQYF
j_call: TRBJ1-5; d_call: .; v_call: TRBV7-9; clone_size: .; cdr3_length: 14; cdr3_nt: TGTGCCAGCAGCATGACCGATAGCAATCAGCCCCAGCATTTT; cdr3_aa: CASSMTDSNQPQHF
j_call: TRBJ2-1; d_call: TRBD2; v_call: TRBV28; clone_size: .; cdr3_length: 17; cdr3_nt: TGTGCCAGCAGTTTACCAGCGGGAGGCACAATACTACGGGAGCAGTTCTTC; cdr3_aa: CASSLPAGGTILREQFF
j_call: TRBJ1-5; d_call: .; v_call: TRBV30; clone_size: .; cdr3_length: 14; cdr3_nt: TGTGCCTGGAGTGTGACAGATAGCAATCAGCCCCAGCATTTT; cdr3_aa: CAWSVTDSNQPQHF
j_call: TRBJ2-7; d_call: .; v_call: TRBV27; clone_size: .; cdr3_length: 13; cdr3_nt: TGTGCCAGCACCCCGGGGGCTAGCGACGAGCAGTACTTC; cdr3_aa: CASTPGASDEQYF
j_call: TRBJ1-2; d_call: .; v_call: TRBV5-6; clone_size: few; cdr3_length: 17; cdr3_nt: TGTGCCAGCAGCTCGAGTCCCGCAGGGCAGGTTGGCTATGGCTACACCTTC; cdr3_aa: CASSSSPAGQVGYGYTF
j_call: TRBJ2-7; d_call: .; v_call: TRBV6-5; clone_size: .; cdr3_length: 15; cdr3_nt: TGTGCCAGCAATGGTGGGACGCCTCTACCCTACGAGCAGTACTTC; cdr3_aa: CASNGGTPLPYEQYF
j_call: TRBJ1-1; d_call: .; v_call: TRBV7-9; clone_size: .; cdr3_length: 15; cdr3_nt: TGTGCCAGCAGAGGAGGTTTGGGGAAGAACACTGAAGCTTTCTTT; cdr3_aa: CASRGGLGKNTEAFF
j_call: TRBJ1-1; d_call: .; v_call: TRBV29-1; clone_size: .; cdr3_length: 12; cdr3_nt: TGCAGCGTTGACGGGAAACACACTGAAGCTTTCTTT; cdr3_aa: CSVDGKHTEAFF
j_call: TRBJ1-1; d_call: .; v_call: TRBV6-5; clone_size: .; cdr3_length: 14; cdr3_nt: TGTGCCAGCAGTTACTCGCAGGGGCCGGCGATGGCTTTCTTT; cdr3_aa: CASSYSQGPAMAFF
j_call: TRBJ2-1; d_call: .; v_call: TRBV29-1; clone_size: .; cdr3_length: 13; cdr3_nt: TGCAGCGTTGACGAGAGCTCCTACAATGAGCAGTTCTTC; cdr3_aa: CSVDESSYNEQFF
j_call: TRBJ2-1; d_call: .; v_call: TRBV13; clone_size: .; cdr3_length: 15; cdr3_nt: TGTGCCAGCAGCCCAGAGGGGGTCTCCTACAATGAGCAGTTCTTC; cdr3_aa: CASSPEGVSYNEQFF
j_call: TRBJ2-7; d_call: .; v_call: TRBV4-1; clone_size: .; cdr3_length: 15; cdr3_nt: TGCGCCAGCAGCCAAGATCAAGTCAGCTCCTACGAGCAGTACTTC; cdr3_aa: CASSQDQVSSYEQYF
j_call: TRBJ2-7; d_call: TRBD1; v_call: TRBV10-3; clone_size: .; cdr3_length: 14; cdr3_nt: TGTGCCATCAGTGACCTTGACAGGGGCTACGAGCAGTACTTC; cdr3_aa: CAISDLDRGYEQYF
j_call: TRBJ2-7; d_call: .; v_call: TRBV2; clone_size: .; cdr3_length: 15; cdr3_nt: TGTGCCAGCAGTGATCGTGAGGGGCTCCCCTACGAGCAGTACTTC; cdr3_aa: CASSDREGLPYEQYF
j_call: TRBJ1-2; d_call: .; v_call: TRBV5-1; clone_size: once; cdr3_length: 17; cdr3_nt: TGCGCCAGCAGCTTGTGGGACGCGGACAGCTCTTTCTATGGCTACACCTTC; cdr3_aa: CASSLWDADSSFYGYTF
j_call: TRBJ2-7; d_call: TRBD1; v_call: TRBV5-1; clone_size: .; cdr3_length: 12; cdr3_nt: TGCGCCAGCACGGGACAGGGCTACGAGCAGTACTTC; cdr3_aa: CASTGQGYEQYF
j_call: TRBJ1-2; d_call: TRBD1; v_call: TRBV9; clone_size: .; cdr3_length: 15; cdr3_nt: TGTGCCAGCAGCGCCGGGGACAGGGGGCTGCGAGGCTACACCTTC; cdr3_aa: CASSAGDRGLRGYTF
j_call: TRBJ2-2; d_call: TRBD2; v_call: TRBV29-1; clone_size: .; cdr3_length: 15; cdr3_nt: TGCAGCGTTGAATCTAGCGGGAGAGGCACCGGGGAGCTGTTTTTT; cdr3_aa: CSVESSGRGTGELFF
j_call: TRBJ1-2; d_call: .; v_call: TRBV7-9; clone_size: .; cdr3_length: 15; cdr3_nt: TGTGCCAGCAGCCCGGGGGCAGGTTCGGACTATGGCTACACCTTC; cdr3_aa: CASSPGAGSDYGYTF
j_call: TRBJ2-7; d_call: .; v_call: TRBV6-6; clone_size: .; cdr3_length: 14; cdr3_nt: TGTGCCAGCAGTTTCTACAGGGTGACCTACGAGCAGTACTTC; cdr3_aa: CASSFYRVTYEQYF
j_call: TRBJ2-1; d_call: .; v_call: TRBV19; clone_size: .; cdr3_length: 13; cdr3_nt: TGTGCCAGTAGTATTCCCCCGGGGAATGAGCAGTTCTTC; cdr3_aa: CASSIPPGNEQFF
j_call: TRBJ2-1; d_call: TRBD2; v_call: TRBV9; clone_size: .; cdr3_length: 15; cdr3_nt: TGTGCCAGCAGCGTAAGCGGGAGGGCCTACAATGAGCAGTTCTTC; cdr3_aa: CASSVSGRAYNEQFF
j_call: TRBJ2-2; d_call: .; v_call: TRBV10-2; clone_size: .; cdr3_length: 12; cdr3_nt: TGCGCCAGCAAGCATGACACCGGGGAGCTGTTTTTT; cdr3_aa: CASKHDTGELFF
j_call: TRBJ2-7; d_call: .; v_call: TRBV5-1; clone_size: .; cdr3_length: 15; cdr3_nt: TGCGCCAGCAGCTTGTTTTCAGGGGTGTCCTACGAGCAGTACTTC; cdr3_aa: CASSLFSGVSYEQYF
j_call: TRBJ2-5; d_call: TRBD2; v_call: TRBV11-3; clone_size: .; cdr3_length: 17; cdr3_nt: TGTGCCAGCAGCTTTTCCGGGACTAGCGCTCAAAAAGAGACCCAGTACTTC; cdr3_aa: CASSFSGTSAQKETQYF
j_call: TRBJ2-2; d_call: .; v_call: TRBV6-6; clone_size: .; cdr3_length: 14; cdr3_nt: TGTGCCAGCAGTTATGGGGGCGCGACCGGGGAGCTGTTTTTT; cdr3_aa: CASSYGGATGELFF
j_call: TRBJ2-2; d_call: TRBD1; v_call: TRBV10-2; clone_size: .; cdr3_length: 14; cdr3_nt: TGCGCCAGCAGTGCAGGGACAGGCACCGGGGAGCTGTTTTTT; cdr3_aa: CASSAGTGTGELFF
j_call: TRBJ2-7; d_call: .; v_call: TRBV5-5; clone_size: once; cdr3_length: 13; cdr3_nt: TGTGCCAGCAGCTTGGCAGGGCCCTACGAGCAGTACTTC; cdr3_aa: CASSLAGPYEQYF
j_call: TRBJ2-7; d_call: .; v_call: TRBV28; clone_size: .; cdr3_length: 16; cdr3_nt: TGTGCCAGCAGTTACCCCATTAGCGGCGGCCACTACGAGCAGTACTTC; cdr3_aa: CASSYPISGGHYEQYF
j_call: TRBJ2-3; d_call: .; v_call: TRBV28; clone_size: .; cdr3_length: 16; cdr3_nt: TGTGCCAGCAGTCCGACGTCGACTACCTTCACAGATACGCAGTATTTT; cdr3_aa: CASSPTSTTFTDTQYF